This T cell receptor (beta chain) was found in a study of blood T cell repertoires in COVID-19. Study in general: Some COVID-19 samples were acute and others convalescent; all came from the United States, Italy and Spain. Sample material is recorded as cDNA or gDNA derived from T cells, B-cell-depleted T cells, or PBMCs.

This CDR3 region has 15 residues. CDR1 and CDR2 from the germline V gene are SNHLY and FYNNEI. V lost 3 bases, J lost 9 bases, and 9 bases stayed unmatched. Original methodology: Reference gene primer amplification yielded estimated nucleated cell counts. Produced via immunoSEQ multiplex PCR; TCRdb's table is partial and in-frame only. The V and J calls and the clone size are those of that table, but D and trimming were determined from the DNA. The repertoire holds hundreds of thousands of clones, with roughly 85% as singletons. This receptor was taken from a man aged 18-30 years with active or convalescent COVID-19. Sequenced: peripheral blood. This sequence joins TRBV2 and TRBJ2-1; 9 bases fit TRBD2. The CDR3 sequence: CASSEREGLAGEQFF. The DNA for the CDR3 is TGTGCCAGCAGTGAGCGGGAGGGCCTCGCAGGTGAGCAGTTCTTC.